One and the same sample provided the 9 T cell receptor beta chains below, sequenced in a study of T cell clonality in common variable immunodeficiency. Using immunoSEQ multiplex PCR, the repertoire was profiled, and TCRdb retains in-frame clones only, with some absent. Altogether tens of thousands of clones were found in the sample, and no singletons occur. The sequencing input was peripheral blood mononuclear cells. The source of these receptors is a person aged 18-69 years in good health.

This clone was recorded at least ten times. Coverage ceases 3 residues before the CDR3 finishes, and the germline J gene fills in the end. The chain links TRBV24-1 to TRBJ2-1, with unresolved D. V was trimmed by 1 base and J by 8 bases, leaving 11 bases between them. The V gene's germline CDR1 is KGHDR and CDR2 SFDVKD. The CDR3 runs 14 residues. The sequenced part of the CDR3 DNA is TGTGCCACCAGTGATTTCCATCCACGCGATGAG. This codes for CATSDFHPRDE. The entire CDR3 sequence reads CATSDFHPRDEQFF.

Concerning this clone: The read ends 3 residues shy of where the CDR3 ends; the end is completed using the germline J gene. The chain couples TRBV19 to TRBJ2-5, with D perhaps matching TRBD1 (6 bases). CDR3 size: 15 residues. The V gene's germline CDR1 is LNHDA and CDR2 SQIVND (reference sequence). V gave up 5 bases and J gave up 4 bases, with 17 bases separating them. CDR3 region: CASSDYRAGGETQYF. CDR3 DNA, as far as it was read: TGTGCCAGTAGTGACTACAGGGCCGGAGGAGAGACC.

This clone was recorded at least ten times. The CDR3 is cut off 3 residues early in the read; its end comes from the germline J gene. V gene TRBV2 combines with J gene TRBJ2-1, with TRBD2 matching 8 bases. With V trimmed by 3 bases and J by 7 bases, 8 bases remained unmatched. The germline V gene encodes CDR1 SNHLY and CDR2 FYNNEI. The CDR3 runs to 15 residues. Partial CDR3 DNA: TGTGCCAGCAGTGACGTCCCGGGACTAGGTAATGAG. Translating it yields CASSDVPGLGNE. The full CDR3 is CASSDVPGLGNEQFF.

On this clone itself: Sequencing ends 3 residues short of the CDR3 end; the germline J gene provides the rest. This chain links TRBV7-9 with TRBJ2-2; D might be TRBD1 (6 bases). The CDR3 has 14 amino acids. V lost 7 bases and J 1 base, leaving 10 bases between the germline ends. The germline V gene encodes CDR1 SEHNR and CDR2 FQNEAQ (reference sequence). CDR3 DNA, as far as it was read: TGTGCCAGCATTAGAGGGGGGAACACCGGGGAG. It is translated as CASIRGGNTGE. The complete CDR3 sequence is CASIRGGNTGELFF.

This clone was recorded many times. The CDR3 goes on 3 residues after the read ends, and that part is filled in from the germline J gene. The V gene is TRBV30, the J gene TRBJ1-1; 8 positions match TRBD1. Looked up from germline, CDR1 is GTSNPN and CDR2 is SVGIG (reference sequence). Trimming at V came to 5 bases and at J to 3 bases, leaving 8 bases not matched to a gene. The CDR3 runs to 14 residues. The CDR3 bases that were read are TGTGCCTGGCGGAGGACAGGGTGGGACACTGAA. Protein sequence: CAWRRTGWDTE. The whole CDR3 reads CAWRRTGWDTEAFF.

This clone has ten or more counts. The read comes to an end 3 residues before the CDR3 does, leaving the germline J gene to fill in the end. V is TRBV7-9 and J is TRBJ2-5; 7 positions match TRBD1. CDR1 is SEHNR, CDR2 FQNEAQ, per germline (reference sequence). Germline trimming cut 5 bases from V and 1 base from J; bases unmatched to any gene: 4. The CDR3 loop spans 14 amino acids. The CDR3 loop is CASSPRQGQETQYF. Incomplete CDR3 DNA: TGTGCCAGCAGCCCTCGACAGGGCCAAGAGACC. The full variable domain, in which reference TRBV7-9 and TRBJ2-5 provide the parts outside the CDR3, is DTGVSQNPRHKITKRGQNVTFRCDPISEHNRLYWYRQTLGQGPEFLTYFQNEAQLEKSRLLSDRFSAERPKGSFSTLEIQRTEQGDSAMYLCASSPRQGQETQYFGPGTRLLVL.

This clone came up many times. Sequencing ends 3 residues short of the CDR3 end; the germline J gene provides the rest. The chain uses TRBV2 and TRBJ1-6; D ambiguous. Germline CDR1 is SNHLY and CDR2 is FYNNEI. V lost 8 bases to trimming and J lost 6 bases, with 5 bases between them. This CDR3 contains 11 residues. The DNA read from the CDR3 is TGTGCCAGCTCCGGTAATTCACCC. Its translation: CASSGNSP. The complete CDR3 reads CASSGNSPLHF.

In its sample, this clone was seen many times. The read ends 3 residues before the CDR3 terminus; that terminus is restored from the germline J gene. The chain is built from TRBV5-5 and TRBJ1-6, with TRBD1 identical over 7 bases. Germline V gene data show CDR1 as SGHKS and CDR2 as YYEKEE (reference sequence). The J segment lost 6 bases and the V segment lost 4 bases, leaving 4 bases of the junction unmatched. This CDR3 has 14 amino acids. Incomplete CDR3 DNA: TGTGCCAGCAGCCAGGGACAGCCTAATTCACCC. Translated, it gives CASSQGQPNSP. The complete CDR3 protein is CASSQGQPNSPLHF. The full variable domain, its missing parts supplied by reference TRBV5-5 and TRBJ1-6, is DAGVTQSPTHLIKTRGQQVTLRCSPISGHKSVSWYQQVLGQGPQFIFQYYEKEERGRGNFPDRFSARQFPNYSSELNVNALLLGDSALYLCASSQGQPNSPLHFGNGTRLTVT.

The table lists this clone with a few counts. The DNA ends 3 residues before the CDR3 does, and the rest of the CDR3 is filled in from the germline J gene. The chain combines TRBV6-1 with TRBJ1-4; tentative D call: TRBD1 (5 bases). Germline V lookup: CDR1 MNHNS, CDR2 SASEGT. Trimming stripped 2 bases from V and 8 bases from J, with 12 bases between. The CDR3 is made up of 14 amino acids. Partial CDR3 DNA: TGTGCCAGCAGTGAATGGGGGGGGGACGAAAAA. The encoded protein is CASSEWGGDEK. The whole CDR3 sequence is CASSEWGGDEKLFF.